What follows are 26 T cell receptor beta chains derived from one specimen sequenced in a study of T cell responses to AZD1222 COVID-19 vaccine. The repertoire was sequenced with immunoSEQ multiplex PCR; TCRdb's copy has only in-frame clones and lacks some. The sample shows 100,000 to 150,000 clones, 65% to 90% of them seen only once. This specimen was peripheral blood, taken 28 days after the second AZD1222 dose. The receptors shown here come from an adult who received the AZD1222 COVID-19 vaccine.

This clone was seen a single time. The chain joins TRBV19 to TRBJ2-1; 8 bases are shared with TRBD2. V lost 7 bases, J lost 10 bases, and 9 bases stayed unmatched. CDR1 is LNHDA and CDR2 is SQIVND in the germline V gene (reference sequence). CDR3 length: 13 amino acids. This chain's CDR3 is CASNQRGTWEQFF. The CDR3, as DNA: TGTGCCAGTAATCAGCGGGGGACCTGGGAGCAGTTCTTC.

The chain combines TRBV7-9 with TRBJ2-2; 8 bases align to TRBD1. Per germline, CDR1 SEHNR and CDR2 FQNEAQ (reference sequence). The CDR3 has 17 residues. Trimming at V came to 5 bases and at J to 6 bases, leaving 14 bases not matched to a gene. CDR3 sequence: CASSPPTVTGVSGELFF. CDR3 nucleotide sequence: TGTGCCAGCAGCCCCCCGACCGTGACAGGGGTGTCCGGGGAGCTGTTTTTT.

The J gene is TRBJ1-2, the V gene TRBV3-1 (or the pseudogene TRBV3-2); TRBD1 matches 8 bases. V lost 3 bases to trimming and J lost 3 bases; unmatched junction nucleotides: 6. The germline V gene has CDR1 LGHDT and CDR2 YNNKEL (reference sequence). This CDR3 spans 15 amino acids. The CDR3: CASSQFTGGDYGYTF. CDR3 DNA sequence: TGTGCCAGCAGCCAGTTCACAGGGGGTGACTATGGCTACACCTTC.

The chain links TRBV2 to TRBJ1-1; 8 nucleotides align to TRBD1. J was trimmed by 0 bases and V by 6 bases; bases with no gene match: 3. Germline V lookup: CDR1 SNHLY, CDR2 FYNNEI. This CDR3 is built from 14 residues. The CDR3 loop reads CASSQQGVNTEAFF. CDR3 DNA sequence: TGTGCCAGCAGCCAACAGGGGGTGAACACTGAAGCTTTCTTT.

V is TRBV28 and J is TRBJ2-7; 9 bases are a match to TRBD1. Per germline, CDR1 MDHEN and CDR2 SYDVKM. This CDR3 has 16 amino acids. After removal of 4 bases from V and 3 bases from J, the junction contained 10 bases not matched to a gene. CDR3 loop: CASSSPGQGPHYEQYF. The CDR3 DNA sequence: TGTGCCAGCAGTTCCCCGGGACAGGGTCCCCACTACGAGCAGTACTTC.

This clone was recorded a few times. For the CDR3, the DNA is TGTGCCAGCAGTTTTTCGAACACTGAAGCTTTCTTT. This translates into CASSFSNTEAFF. The chain employs TRBV12-3 or TRBV12-4 and TRBJ1-1; D remains ambiguous. The CDR3 sequence is 12 residues long. V was cut by 3 bases and J by 1 base, with 3 bases left in between.

The chain couples TRBV7-2 to TRBJ2-2; D not resolved. The length of the CDR3 is 16 residues. The V and J ends lost 1 base and 0 bases respectively, with 9 bases between them. Per germline, CDR1 SGHTA and CDR2 FQGNSA. CDR3 sequence (DNA): TGTGCCAGCAGCTTAGATCCGGTAGCGAACACCGGGGAGCTGTTTTTT. Its translation is CASSLDPVANTGELFF. The full variable domain, with the rest looked up from reference TRBV7-2 and TRBJ2-2, is GAGVSQSPSNKVTEKGKDVELRCDPISGHTALYWYRQSLGQGLEFLIYFQGNSAPDKSGLPSDRFSAERTGGSVSTLTIQRTQQEDSAVYLCASSLDPVANTGELFFGEGSRLTVL.

This chain links TRBV27 with TRBJ1-2; the match to TRBD1 covers 9 bases. The germline gives CDR1 MNHEY, CDR2 SMNVEV (reference sequence). The trim removed 3 bases at V and 7 bases at J, leaving 15 bases unmatched. The CDR3 length is 17 residues. The CDR3 coding sequence is TGTGCCAGCAGTTTCAATAGCGGACAGGGGATATCTATTGGCTACACCTTC. Amino acids: CASSFNSGQGISIGYTF.

This clone came up once. J is TRBJ1-2 and V is TRBV7-2; the D is unclear. This CDR3 has 13 residues. Germline CDR1 reads SGHTA; CDR2 reads FQGNSA. V was shortened by 5 bases and J by 2 bases, with 9 bases between the two germline ends. The CDR3 DNA follows: TGTGCCAGCAGCCCCCAAAGCAACTATGGCTACACCTTC. It yields the protein CASSPQSNYGYTF.

The V and J genes are TRBV6-5 and TRBJ2-5; D uncertain. Germline-derived CDR1 and CDR2 are MNHEY and SVGAGI. CDR3 length: 14 residues. Trimming left V 2 bases short and J 1 base short, with 8 bases between. This CDR3 reads CASSYGQIQETQYF. The CDR3 bases are TGTGCCAGCAGTTACGGGCAGATCCAAGAGACCCAGTACTTC.

The V call is TRBV3-1 (or the pseudogene TRBV3-2), the J call TRBJ1-6, with unresolved D. Trimming cost V 0 bases and J 9 bases, with 6 bases left between them. The CDR3 is 13 residues long. Germline CDR1 LGHDT, CDR2 YNNKEL (reference sequence). CDR3 protein: CASSQDWGSPLHF. CDR3 bases: TGTGCCAGCAGCCAAGATTGGGGTTCACCCCTCCACTTT.

This clone was picked up one time. The chain employs TRBV5-1 and TRBJ1-1, with D uncertain. The ends were cut back, 0 bases at V and 2 bases at J, with 11 bases in the middle. The length of the CDR3 is 15 residues. Germline-derived CDR1 and CDR2 are SGHRS and YFSETQ. The CDR3 region is CASSLGPRTNTEAFF. The CDR3, as DNA: TGCGCCAGCAGCTTGGGGCCCAGGACCAACACTGAAGCTTTCTTT.

This chain uses TRBV29-1 with TRBJ1-1; possibly TRBD1 for D (5 bases). V was trimmed by 4 bases and J by 5 bases, leaving 8 bases between them. Germline V gene data show CDR1 as SQVTM and CDR2 as ANQGSEA. The CDR3 runs to 11 residues. The CDR3 sequence is CSVVRGTEAFF. The CDR3 DNA is TGCAGCGTTGTGCGGGGGACTGAAGCTTTCTTT.

The CDR3 nucleotides read TGTGCCAGCAGCGAACTTGGGACAGGGGACTACGAGCAGTACTTC. Encoded protein: CASSELGTGDYEQYF. V gene TRBV28 combines with J gene TRBJ2-7; 10 positions match TRBD1. J lost 3 bases, V lost 6 bases, and 8 bases had no gene match. The V gene's germline CDR1 is MDHEN and CDR2 SYDVKM. The CDR3 extends over 15 amino acids.

The J gene is TRBJ1-1, the V gene TRBV28, with D perhaps matching TRBD1 (6 bases). Germline V gene lookup returns CDR1 MDHEN and CDR2 SYDVKM. The CDR3 runs to 15 residues. Trimming removed 5 bases from V and 4 bases from J, with 17 bases in between. The CDR3 nucleotides are TGTGCCAGCAGTCCCCGCAAACAGGGTCGCACTGAAGCTTTCTTT. It translates to CASSPRKQGRTEAFF.

The chain recombines TRBV15 with TRBJ1-2, with no clear D. Germline assignment: CDR1 LNHNV and CDR2 YYDKDF (reference sequence). V was cut by 4 bases and J by 8 bases, with 14 bases left in between. This CDR3 is 13 amino acids long. The CDR3 bases are TGTGCCACCAGCATTCGACCGCTTTCGGGCTACACCTTC. It specifies CATSIRPLSGYTF. The whole variable domain, remainder taken from reference TRBV15 and TRBJ1-2, is DAMVIQNPRYQVTQFGKPVTLSCSQTLNHNVMYWYQQKSSQAPKLLFHYYDKDFNNEADTPDNFQSRRPNTSFCFLDIRSPGLGDTAMYLCATSIRPLSGYTFGSGTRLTVV.

This clone showed up just once. V usage is TRBV5-1 and J usage is TRBJ2-2; D not certain. CDR1 is SGHRS and CDR2 is YFSETQ in the germline V gene. Trimming cost V 3 bases and J 10 bases, with 13 bases left between them. The CDR3 is 13 residues long. The CDR3 DNA reads as TGCGCCAGCAGCTCCTGGATCAAGGAGGAGCTGTTTTTT. Translation: CASSSWIKEELFF.

The chain carries TRBV28 and TRBJ1-5; no clear D gene. Germline V gives CDR1 MDHEN, CDR2 SYDVKM. V was shortened by 4 bases and J by 6 bases, with 10 bases between the two germline ends. The CDR3 has 13 amino acids. Here the CDR3 reads CASSSTRLQPQHF. The DNA for the CDR3 is TGTGCCAGCAGTTCCACTCGCCTTCAGCCCCAGCATTTT. Drawing the rest from reference TRBV28 and TRBJ1-5, the complete variable domain is DVKVTQSSRYLVKRTGEKVFLECVQDMDHENMFWYRQDPGLGLRLIYFSYDVKMKEKGDIPEGYSVSREKKERFSLILESASTNQTSMYLCASSSTRLQPQHFGDGTRLSIL.

This clone was detected only once. The V call is TRBV6-2 or TRBV6-3, the J call TRBJ2-1; TRBD1 or TRBD2 may be the D gene (5 bases each). Germline assignment: CDR1 MNHEY and CDR2 SVGEGT. V lost 6 bases, J lost 5 bases, and 20 bases lay in between. This CDR3 has 16 amino acids. The CDR3 here is CASSSPRERGHNEQFF. CDR3 sequence (DNA): TGTGCCAGCAGCTCCCCTCGTGAGAGGGGTCACAATGAGCAGTTCTTC.

This chain joins TRBV28 and TRBJ1-5; 7 positions agree with TRBD1. V was pared by 4 bases and J by 6 bases, with 15 bases of the junction left unmatched. Germline values: CDR1 MDHEN, CDR2 SYDVKM. The CDR3 length is 17 residues. Written as DNA, the CDR3 is TGTGCCAGCAGTTCCCCCGGAACAGGGGCAAGGGGTCAGCCCCAGCATTTT. Protein: CASSSPGTGARGQPQHF.

The chain combines TRBV12-3 or TRBV12-4 with TRBJ1-2; D not resolved. V was trimmed by 10 bases and J by 0 bases, leaving 12 bases between them. This CDR3 region has 13 residues. CDR3 loop: CATKPEANYGYTF. The CDR3 DNA reads as TGTGCCACCAAACCGGAAGCTAACTATGGCTACACCTTC.

The chain has TRBV27 and TRBJ1-1; D not certain. Trimming shortened V by 5 bases and J by 0 bases, and 10 bases separated the two germline ends. CDR1 and CDR2 (germline): MNHEY, SMNVEV (reference sequence). The CDR3 loop spans 14 amino acids. The CDR3 region is CASSLIGMNTEAFF. The DNA of the CDR3 is TGTGCCAGCAGTCTAATCGGGATGAACACTGAAGCTTTCTTT.

This chain links TRBV15 with TRBJ1-2; TRBD1 matches 7 bases. The CDR3 loop spans 15 amino acids. CDR1 and CDR2 from the germline V gene are LNHNV and YYDKDF (reference sequence). V lost 3 bases to trimming and J lost 8 bases; unmatched junction nucleotides: 12. The CDR3 here is CATSRSTGIHQGYTF. CDR3 DNA sequence: TGTGCCACCAGCAGGTCGACAGGGATACATCAAGGCTACACCTTC.

This sequence joins TRBV15 and TRBJ2-5; no definite D call. Germline V gives CDR1 LNHNV, CDR2 YYDKDF (reference sequence). The CDR3 totals 14 residues. V lost 0 bases and J lost 4, with 9 bases in between. As DNA, the CDR3 is TGTGCCACCAGCAGAGATCGCTCGGGAGAGACCCAGTACTTC. Translating gives CATSRDRSGETQYF.

The genes are TRBV20-1 and TRBJ1-2; D is uncertain. CDR3 length: 11 amino acids. V dropped 3 bases and J dropped 8 bases, with 10 bases sitting between them. In germline, CDR1 is DFQATT, CDR2 SNEGSKA (reference sequence). The CDR3 DNA follows: TGCAGTGCTAGGAACAGACGGGGCTACACCTTC. Residues: CSARNRRGYTF.

The chain carries TRBV7-2 and TRBJ2-5; D is uncertain. This CDR3 region has 15 residues. V lost 2 bases, J lost 1 base, and 11 bases lay in between. Germline-derived CDR1 and CDR2 are SGHTA and FQGNSA. The CDR3 loop reads CASSLQQLAQETQYF. Written as DNA, the CDR3 is TGTGCCAGCAGCTTACAACAGCTTGCCCAAGAGACCCAGTACTTC.